This TCR beta chain was sequenced for a study of molecular identifiers for immune sequencing clone quantification. Study background: Replicates partitioned RNA from approximately 20,000 or 100,000 naive CD8 cells into five parts, sequencing four.

This CDR3 contains 15 residues. The ends were cut back, 4 bases at V and 8 bases at J, with 17 bases in the middle. CDR1 MNHEY and CDR2 SVGEGT come from the germline V gene. Each CDR3 protein gets one entry after TCRdb re-called the PCR reads with MiXCR. The repertoire includes more than 250,000 distinct CDR3 sequences, 20% to 25% of them detected once, and roughly 0.86% sits in the top ten. The source material was naive CD8+ T cells from blood, with Jurkat cell RNA spiked in. Subset of the sample: FACS-sorted CD8+CD4-CCR7+CD45RA+ naive T cells. This TCR was recovered from a human donor in good health. Some libraries in this study had Jurkat cell RNA spiked in. The V gene is TRBV6-2 or TRBV6-3, the J gene TRBJ1-4; no firm D call. CDR3 sequence reads: CASSSPASISEKLFF. The CDR3 DNA sequence: TGTGCCAGCAGTTCGCCGGCCTCCATCTCAGAAAAACTGTTTTTT.